The next 21 T cell receptor beta chains were all read from a single sample in a study of cytomegalovirus exposure and HLA in healthy donors. PCR employed 60 Vbeta and 13 Jbeta primers. Data came from immunoSEQ multiplex PCR; TCRdb stores just in-frame clones and leaves some out. The sample records 90,000 to 110,000 clones, about three quarters being singletons. The sequencing input was PBMCs. All receptors derive from a male donor in good health and CMV-seronegative.

In DNA form, the CDR3 reads TGTGCCAGCAGTCCGAGGAGTTTCGGAGAGACCCAGTACTTC. It is translated as CASSPRSFGETQYF. This chain joins TRBV27 and TRBJ2-5; D ambiguous. Germline V lookup: CDR1 MNHEY, CDR2 SMNVEV (reference sequence). CDR3 length: 14 amino acids. V was pared by 5 bases and J by 4 bases, with 14 bases between.

V is TRBV4-2 and J is TRBJ2-5; tentatively, D is TRBD1 (5 bases). Germline V gene lookup returns CDR1 LGHNA and CDR2 YNFKEQ. This CDR3 has 15 residues. V was cut by 2 bases and J by 2 bases, with 12 bases left in between. For the CDR3, the DNA is TGTGCCAGCAGCCAATCAGGACACGCGCAAGAGACCCAGTACTTC. This codes for CASSQSGHAQETQYF.

The V and J genes are TRBV5-8 and TRBJ2-3; 9 bases are shared with TRBD2. Germline lookup yields CDR1 SGHTS and CDR2 YDEGEE. J gave up 0 bases and V 5 bases, and 7 bases lay outside the gene matches. The CDR3 totals 16 residues. CDR3 residues: CASRPRLADSTDTQYF. DNA of the CDR3: TGTGCCAGCAGACCGAGACTAGCGGATAGCACAGATACGCAGTATTTT.

This rearrangement joins TRBV19 to TRBJ2-1, with D possibly being TRBD1 (5 bases). The CDR3 is 14 amino acids. CDR1 LNHDA and CDR2 SQIVND come from the germline V gene (reference sequence). With 9 bases removed from V and 0 bases from J, the gap between germline ends came to 12 bases. CDR3 DNA sequence: TGTGCCAGCCGTTGGGGCTTCTCCTACAATGAGCAGTTCTTC. Its translation is CASRWGFSYNEQFF. The entire variable domain, with the rest obtained from reference TRBV19 and TRBJ2-1, is as follows: DGGITQSPKYLFRKEGQNVTLSCEQNLNHDAMYWYRQDPGQGLRLIYYSQIVNDFQKGDIAEGYSVSREKKESFPLTVTSAQKNPTAFYLCASRWGFSYNEQFFGPGTRLTVL.

This clone came up a few times. The identical CDR3 is also encoded by other nucleotide sequences in the sample. The chain is built from TRBV10-3 and TRBJ1-5; 8 nucleotides match TRBD1. V was clipped by 6 bases and J by 2 bases; unmatched bases: 6. Germline CDR1 and CDR2: ENHRY and SYGVKD. There are 15 residues in the CDR3. CDR3 coding DNA: TGTGCCATCAGCGAAGGACAGGGTGGCAATCAGCCCCAGCATTTT. Its translation: CAISEGQGGNQPQHF.

The rearrangement links TRBV7-2 to TRBJ2-7; TRBD2 matches 7 bases. Germline V lookup: CDR1 SGHTA, CDR2 FQGNSA. The ends lost 7 bases at V and 1 base at J; junction bases unmatched: 7. The CDR3 runs 14 residues. CDR3 residues: CASKGGRVSYEQYF. The CDR3 DNA reads as TGTGCCAGCAAAGGCGGGAGAGTTTCCTACGAGCAGTACTTC.

The chain joins TRBV4-3 to TRBJ2-7; D may be TRBD2 (5 bases). CDR3 length equals 18 residues. Trimming cost V 3 bases and J 4 bases, with 25 bases left between them. Germline values: CDR1 LGHNA, CDR2 YSLEER. The CDR3, as DNA: TGCGCCAGCAGCCAGAGGGATATCCGGGCCCTGGGAAATTACGAGCAGTACTTC. Translation: CASSQRDIRALGNYEQYF.

The rearrangement joins TRBV5-4 to TRBJ2-5; the D gene is possibly TRBD1 (7 bases). CDR1 and CDR2 from the germline V gene are SGHNT and YYREEE (reference sequence). The CDR3 is 15 residues long. Trimming shortened V by 10 bases and J by 2 bases, and 21 bases separated the two germline ends. DNA of the CDR3: TGTGCCGTCGCGCCCCCGGGGGACAGACAAGAGACCCAGTACTTC. Translated: CAVAPPGDRQETQYF.

The V gene is TRBV28, the J gene TRBJ2-7; 10 nucleotides match TRBD1. CDR1 and CDR2 (germline): MDHEN, SYDVKM. After removal of 9 bases from V and 7 bases from J, the junction contained 3 bases not matched to a gene. The CDR3 is 11 amino acids. The CDR3 is CASWDRGEQYF. The CDR3 DNA sequence: TGTGCCAGTTGGGACAGGGGTGAGCAGTACTTC.

V is TRBV7-7 and J is TRBJ1-4; weak D call: TRBD1 (6 bases). V was pared by 5 bases and J by 7 bases, with 11 bases between. From germline, CDR1 is SSHAT and CDR2 FNYEAQ (reference sequence). The CDR3 totals 13 residues. The CDR3 here is CASSQGWGEKLFF. In nucleotides, the CDR3 is TGTGCCAGCAGCCAGGGGTGGGGTGAAAAACTGTTTTTT. Filled out from reference TRBV7-7 and TRBJ1-4, the complete variable domain reads GAGVSQSPRYKVTKRGQDVTLRCDPISSHATLYWYQQALGQGPEFLTYFNYEAQPDKSGLPSDRFSAERPEGSISTLTIQRTEQRDSAMYRCASSQGWGEKLFFGSGTQLSVL.

This rearrangement joins TRBV7-9 to TRBJ2-1; D unresolved. V was pared by 5 bases and J by 4 bases, with 3 bases between. The germline V gene encodes CDR1 SEHNR and CDR2 FQNEAQ (reference sequence). The CDR3 runs 11 residues. CDR3 sequence reads: CASSPYNEQFF. The CDR3 DNA reads as TGTGCCAGCAGCCCTTACAATGAGCAGTTCTTC.

This chain links TRBV27 with TRBJ2-5, with 12 bases identical to TRBD2. The CDR3 has 17 amino acids. Per germline, CDR1 MNHEY and CDR2 SMNVEV (reference sequence). V lost 4 bases and J lost 4; bases outside the gene matches: 10. CDR3 sequence reads: CASSSTPLAGGPETQYF. The CDR3 DNA reads TGTGCCAGCAGTTCAACCCCTCTAGCGGGAGGGCCAGAGACCCAGTACTTC.

V usage is TRBV11-3 and J usage is TRBJ2-3; D is unresolved. CDR3 size: 15 residues. With 5 bases removed from V and 4 bases from J, the gap between germline ends came to 16 bases. Germline CDR1 reads SGHNT; CDR2 reads YENEEA. The CDR3 reads CASSRSRVYSDTQYF. CDR3 sequence (DNA): TGTGCCAGCAGCCGTAGTCGGGTCTATTCAGATACGCAGTATTTT.

A few counts support this clone. The chain has TRBV25-1 and TRBJ2-5; 10 bases agree with TRBD2. Germline CDR1 MGHDK, CDR2 SYGVNS. V dropped 3 bases and J dropped 4; count of bases not matched to a gene: 5. The CDR3 sequence is 15 residues long. The CDR3 loop reads CASSDARLAGETQYF. The CDR3 DNA sequence: TGTGCCAGCAGTGATGCTAGACTAGCGGGAGAGACCCAGTACTTC.

This CDR3 reads CASSLSGLAYEQYF. CDR3 coding DNA: TGTGCCAGCAGTTTATCCGGACTAGCCTACGAGCAGTACTTC. The chain has TRBV27 and TRBJ2-7; 7 positions agree with TRBD2. CDR3 length equals 14 residues. Germline trimming cut 0 bases from V and 2 bases from J; bases unmatched to any gene: 1. Germline V gene sequence: CDR1 MNHEY, CDR2 SMNVEV (reference sequence).

J is TRBJ2-1 and V is TRBV5-1; tentative D call: TRBD2 (6 bases). The CDR3 covers 15 residues. CDR1 is SGHRS, CDR2 YFSETQ, per germline. V was trimmed by 0 bases and J by 0 bases, leaving 7 bases between them. Written as DNA, the CDR3 is TGCGCCAGCAGCTTGGATAGCGGCTCCTACAATGAGCAGTTCTTC. It is translated as CASSLDSGSYNEQFF.

The gene calls are TRBV19 and TRBJ1-5; D ambiguous. Germline V gene data show CDR1 as LNHDA and CDR2 as SQIVND (reference sequence). The CDR3 is made up of 12 amino acids. The V end lost 7 bases, the J end lost 3 bases, and 7 bases lay between the germline ends. CDR3: CASKTLNQPQHF. In DNA form, the CDR3 reads TGTGCCAGTAAAACTCTCAATCAGCCCCAGCATTTT.

In DNA form, the CDR3 reads TGCGCCAGCAGCCTAGCGACAGGGAGCCACTATCCCATGAACACTGAAGCTTTCTTT. It translates to CASSLATGSHYPMNTEAFF. The V call is TRBV4-1, the J call TRBJ1-1; TRBD1 agrees at 7 bases. CDR1 and CDR2 (germline): MGHRA, YSYEKL. The length of the CDR3 is 19 residues. The V segment lost 4 bases and the J segment 0 bases; nucleotides outside the gene matches: 17.

As DNA, the CDR3 is TGTGCCAGCAGTGAATCCCCTAACCAAGAGACCCAGTACTTC. It is translated as CASSESPNQETQYF. The chain carries TRBV25-1 and TRBJ2-5; D remains unclear. Trimming shortened V by 1 base and J by 0 bases, and 6 bases separated the two germline ends. This CDR3 has 14 residues. Germline V CDR1 and CDR2: MGHDK, SYGVNS.

The V call is TRBV5-6, the J call TRBJ2-7; no firm D call. This CDR3 has 13 residues. The V end was cut by 0 bases, the J end by 3 bases, with 7 bases between. Germline V gene sequence: CDR1 SGHDT, CDR2 YYEEEE. For the CDR3, the DNA is TGTGCCAGCAGCTTGGGGCATGACTACGAGCAGTACTTC. Translating gives CASSLGHDYEQYF.

V is TRBV7-9 and J is TRBJ2-7; 12 bases are shared with TRBD2. Germline V gene sequence: CDR1 SEHNR, CDR2 FQNEAQ (reference sequence). The CDR3 covers 15 residues. V was pared by 3 bases and J by 3 bases, with 3 bases of the junction left unmatched. This CDR3 reads CASSLQLAGGYEQYF. CDR3 bases: TGTGCCAGCAGCTTGCAACTAGCGGGAGGCTACGAGCAGTACTTC.